One T cell receptor beta chain is described in this entry. This record comes from a study of shared T cell receptors in the human thymus. Per germline, CDR1 MGHDK and CDR2 SYGVNS. The V and J ends lost 6 bases and 6 bases, in that order; junction bases with no gene match: 17. This CDR3 has 17 residues. The repertoire was sequenced with immunoSEQ multiplex PCR; TCRdb's copy has only in-frame clones and lacks some. Of fewer than 700,000 clones listed, roughly 90% are singletons. The sample was also linked to a second study, of human thymus T cells. In that study: Thymus tissue was removed during corrective cardiac surgery.

The sequencing sample was made of thymocytes. The TCR was taken from a boy under two years old with a congenital heart defect. The rearrangement uses TRBV25-1 and TRBJ2-5; 9 bases map to TRBD1. The CDR3 sequence: CASSRAIGGQGHQTQYF. The DNA of the CDR3 is TGTGCCAGCAGCCGGGCTATAGGGGGACAGGGACATCAGACCCAGTACTTC.